The next 17 T cell receptor beta chains were all read from a single sample in a study of cytomegalovirus exposure and HLA in healthy donors. The PCR contained 60 Vbeta and 13 Jbeta primers. Measured with immunoSEQ multiplex PCR; TCRdb has only the in-frame clones, and not every one. The sample records about 110,000 clones, around 60% being singletons. The sample taken for sequencing was PBMCs. Receptors originate from a man aged 30-40 years in good health and CMV-seropositive.

This clone appeared a single time. The CDR3 DNA reads as TGCGCCAGCAGCGGGTCGGGGGTCGGGGAGCTGTTTTTT. Residues: CASSGSGVGELFF. The genes are TRBV5-1 and TRBJ2-2; possibly TRBD2 for D (6 bases). This CDR3 contains 13 residues. CDR1 SGHRS and CDR2 YFSETQ come from the germline V gene. V gave up 4 bases and J gave up 7 bases, with 11 bases separating them.

A single count supports this clone. The rearrangement uses TRBV29-1 and TRBJ2-7; TRBD1 aligns across 7 bases. V trimming: 6 bases; J trimming: 0 bases; junction bases outside the gene matches: 8. The CDR3 has 14 residues. Germline lookup yields CDR1 SQVTM and CDR2 ANQGSEA. The CDR3 reads CSVGGVRSSYEQYF. The CDR3, as DNA: TGCAGCGTAGGGGGCGTCCGAAGCTCCTACGAGCAGTACTTC.

The chain uses TRBV2 and TRBJ2-5; D may be TRBD2 (5 bases). Germline V gives CDR1 SNHLY, CDR2 FYNNEI. V was cut by 7 bases and J by 0 bases, with 9 bases left in between. This CDR3 spans 13 amino acids. The DNA of the CDR3 is TGTGCCAGCACATCGGGGTACCAAGAGACCCAGTACTTC. Protein product: CASTSGYQETQYF.

This clone has more than one count but fewer than ten. The gene calls are TRBV10-2 and TRBJ1-6; D might be TRBD1 (6 bases). The germline V and J ends were trimmed by 7 bases and 4 bases, with 8 bases remaining between them. Germline loops: CDR1 WSHSY, CDR2 SAAADI. The CDR3 is 13 amino acids. The CDR3 spells CASITGYNSPLHF. CDR3 DNA sequence: TGCGCCAGCATTACAGGGTATAATTCACCCCTCCACTTT.

The chain uses TRBV5-4 and TRBJ1-2; D not resolved. The V end was cut by 0 bases, the J end by 1 base, with 7 bases between. The germline CDR1 and CDR2 sequences are SGHNT and YYREEE (reference sequence). The CDR3 has 14 residues. CDR3 protein: CASSLVADNYGYTF. The CDR3 DNA reads as TGTGCCAGCAGCTTGGTAGCAGATAACTATGGCTACACCTTC.

The chain is built from TRBV4-1 and TRBJ1-2; TRBD1 aligns across 10 bases. The CDR3 runs to 15 residues. The V gene end was trimmed by 2 bases and the J gene end by 3 bases; junction bases not matched to a gene: 3. Germline assignment: CDR1 MGHRA and CDR2 YSYEKL. The CDR3 DNA reads as TGCGCCAGCAGCCAATCCGGGACAGGGGACTATGGCTACACCTTC. The encoded protein is CASSQSGTGDYGYTF.

This clone was found a few times. This chain links TRBV2 with TRBJ1-5; a possible D gene is TRBD1 (6 bases). Trimming took 6 bases from V and 3 from J, leaving 21 bases between them. CDR3 size: 17 residues. The V gene's germline CDR1 is SNHLY and CDR2 FYNNEI. The CDR3 DNA reads as TGTGCCAGCAGCCGGCGAAGAGGCCAGGGGTCCAATCAGCCCCAGCATTTT. It specifies CASSRRRGQGSNQPQHF.

V usage is TRBV5-1 and J usage is TRBJ2-5, with 8 bases lining up with TRBD2. The CDR3 contains 15 residues. V dropped 2 bases and J dropped 2; count of bases not matched to a gene: 5. Germline V gene data show CDR1 as SGHRS and CDR2 as YFSETQ. For the CDR3, the DNA is TGCGCCAGCAGCTTAAGGACTAGCTCGCAAGAGACCCAGTACTTC. It specifies CASSLRTSSQETQYF.

The chain couples TRBV6-4 to TRBJ2-3, with 7 bases lining up with TRBD2. This CDR3 region has 13 residues. Germline loops: CDR1 MRHNA, CDR2 SNTAGT. V lost 5 bases, J lost 1 base, and 0 bases stayed unmatched. This CDR3 is CASSTSGTDTQYF. CDR3 coding DNA: TGTGCCAGCAGTACTAGCGGCACAGATACGCAGTATTTT.

The chain combines TRBV9 with TRBJ2-3; TRBD1 aligns across 7 bases. Germline trimming cut 3 bases from V and 0 bases from J; bases unmatched to any gene: 4. From germline, CDR1 is SGDLS and CDR2 YYNGEE. This CDR3 comprises 15 residues. The CDR3: CASSGGQHSTDTQYF. CDR3 nucleotide sequence: TGTGCCAGCAGCGGGGGACAGCATAGCACAGATACGCAGTATTTT. Variable domain in full (rest from reference TRBV9 and TRBJ2-3): DSGVTQTPKHLITATGQRVTLRCSPRSGDLSVYWYQQSLDQGLQFLIQYYNGEERAKGNILERFSAQQFPDLHSELNLSSLELGDSALYFCASSGGQHSTDTQYFGPGTRLTVL.

V is TRBV19 and J is TRBJ1-5, with D perhaps matching TRBD1 (6 bases). In germline, CDR1 is LNHDA, CDR2 SQIVND (reference sequence). The CDR3 extends over 16 amino acids. Trimming pared 6 bases from V and 0 bases from J, leaving 15 bases between. CDR3 DNA sequence: TGTGCCAGTAGACAGGGTTGGGGGTATAGCAATCAGCCCCAGCATTTT. Its translation: CASRQGWGYSNQPQHF. The full variable domain, completed using reference TRBV19 and TRBJ1-5, is DGGITQSPKYLFRKEGQNVTLSCEQNLNHDAMYWYRQDPGQGLRLIYYSQIVNDFQKGDIAEGYSVSREKKESFPLTVTSAQKNPTAFYLCASRQGWGYSNQPQHFGDGTRLSIL.

The chain is built from TRBV6-1 and TRBJ1-1; D gene uncertain. This CDR3 spans 14 amino acids. The V gene lost 2 bases and the J gene lost 4 bases, with 11 bases spanning the gap. Germline lookup yields CDR1 MNHNS and CDR2 SASEGT. The CDR3: CASSELGRSTEAFF. CDR3 sequence (DNA): TGTGCCAGCAGTGAACTGGGGAGGAGCACTGAAGCTTTCTTT.

The chain employs TRBV5-6 and TRBJ2-7; TRBD2 matches 12 bases. This CDR3 is 15 amino acids long. V was clipped by 4 bases and J by 4 bases; unmatched bases: 6. Germline lookup yields CDR1 SGHDT and CDR2 YYEEEE. The CDR3 protein is CASSQLTSGGYEQYF. The CDR3 DNA reads TGTGCCAGCAGCCAGTTGACTAGCGGGGGATACGAGCAGTACTTC. Full variable domain (outside the CDR3, taken from reference TRBV5-6 and TRBJ2-7): DAGVTQSPTHLIKTRGQQVTLRCSPKSGHDTVSWYQQALGQGPQFIFQYYEEEERQRGNFPDRFSGHQFPNYSSELNVNALLLGDSALYLCASSQLTSGGYEQYFGPGTRLTVT.

This clone was seen repeatedly, ten times or more. The chain has TRBV6-4 and TRBJ2-2; 11 positions match TRBD2. The CDR3 has 14 residues. The V gene's germline CDR1 is MRHNA and CDR2 SNTAGT. V trimming: 6 bases; J trimming: 3 bases; junction bases outside the gene matches: 0. The CDR3 here is CASRLAGDTGELFF. Here the CDR3 DNA reads TGTGCCAGCAGACTAGCGGGGGACACCGGGGAGCTGTTTTTT.

The chain links TRBV6-5 to TRBJ2-1, with D maybe TRBD2 (7 bases). V was trimmed by 2 bases and J by 4 bases, leaving 12 bases between them. This CDR3 is built from 15 residues. In germline, CDR1 is MNHEY, CDR2 SVGAGI. CDR3 nucleotides: TGTGCCAGCAGTTACGTGCGGGGGCCTTACAATGAGCAGTTCTTC. This codes for CASSYVRGPYNEQFF.

This clone has just a few counts. The genes are TRBV10-3 and TRBJ2-5, with 8 bases aligning to TRBD2. The V gene's germline CDR1 is ENHRY and CDR2 SYGVKD. The J segment lost 3 bases and the V segment lost 3 bases, leaving 6 bases of the junction unmatched. The CDR3 sequence is 15 residues long. This CDR3 is CAISDPSGGKETQYF. CDR3 DNA: TGTGCCATCAGTGATCCCTCGGGGGGGAAAGAGACCCAGTACTTC.

The chain joins TRBV19 to TRBJ2-7; tentatively, D is TRBD1 (6 bases). Germline V gene data show CDR1 as LNHDA and CDR2 as SQIVND (reference sequence). This CDR3 has 15 amino acids. V was clipped by 3 bases and J by 0 bases, with 12 bases between them. The CDR3 coding sequence is TGTGCCAGTAGTATCATAGCAGGGGCCTCCTACGAGCAGTACTTC. It codes for CASSIIAGASYEQYF.